These 12 T cell receptor beta chains were sequenced from one sample in a study of cytomegalovirus exposure and HLA in healthy donors. The PCR contained 60 Vbeta and 13 Jbeta primers. Some clones are missing from TCRdb's copy, which holds only in-frame ones; the method was immunoSEQ multiplex PCR. The sample has 150,000 to 200,000 clones, roughly 79% seen once; the top ten hold more than 12%. Sequences were obtained from PBMCs. The receptor source for this set is a middle-aged man in good health and CMV-seropositive.

This chain connects TRBV28 to TRBJ1-6; 8 bases fit TRBD1. V lost 6 bases to trimming and J lost 9 bases; unmatched junction nucleotides: 10. Looked up from germline, CDR1 is MDHEN and CDR2 is SYDVKM. CDR3 length: 15 amino acids. The CDR3 spells CASRGPTGVSSPLHF. The DNA of the CDR3 is TGTGCCAGCAGAGGCCCGACAGGGGTTAGTTCACCCCTCCACTTT.

This chain links TRBV29-1 with TRBJ1-1; D call uncertain. The germline gives CDR1 SQVTM, CDR2 ANQGSEA. Deletions cut 1 base from V and 2 bases from J, with 5 bases between. The CDR3 extends over 12 amino acids. The CDR3 DNA is TGCAGCGTTGAAGGCGCAAACACTGAAGCTTTCTTT. Protein: CSVEGANTEAFF.

This chain joins TRBV2 and TRBJ2-3; D is possibly TRBD1 (6 bases). With 6 bases removed from V and 0 bases from J, the gap between germline ends came to 13 bases. The CDR3 spans 15 residues. CDR1 is SNHLY, CDR2 FYNNEI, per germline. In DNA, the CDR3 is TGTGCCAGCAGCCGGGACACTTCTAGCACAGATACGCAGTATTTT. Encoded protein: CASSRDTSSTDTQYF.

The V and J genes are TRBV7-9 and TRBJ1-2; D uncertain. The germline V gene has CDR1 SEHNR and CDR2 FQNEAQ (reference sequence). Trimming removed 1 base from V and 0 bases from J, with 6 bases in between. CDR3 size: 14 residues. This CDR3 reads CASSLVGSNYGYTF. Here the CDR3 DNA reads TGTGCCAGCAGCTTAGTCGGGTCTAACTATGGCTACACCTTC. Using reference TRBV7-9 and TRBJ1-2 for the parts outside the CDR3, the full variable domain is DTGVSQNPRHKITKRGQNVTFRCDPISEHNRLYWYRQTLGQGPEFLTYFQNEAQLEKSRLLSDRFSAERPKGSFSTLEIQRTEQGDSAMYLCASSLVGSNYGYTFGSGTRLTVV.

V usage is TRBV10-2 and J usage is TRBJ1-2; D possibly corresponds to TRBD1 (5 bases). Germline V gene data show CDR1 as WSHSY and CDR2 as SAAADI. CDR3 size: 13 residues. V shed 6 bases and J shed 4 bases, with 12 bases lying between them. CDR3 DNA sequence: TGCGCCAGCAGCGGCGATGACAGCTATGGCTACACCTTC. This encodes CASSGDDSYGYTF.

This chain uses TRBV6-6 with TRBJ1-2, with a possible D match to TRBD1 (6 bases). Per the germline V gene, CDR1 is MNHNY and CDR2 is SVGAGI (reference sequence). V dropped 6 bases and J dropped 1 base, with 12 bases sitting between them. The CDR3 runs to 14 residues. This CDR3 is CASRKGQNNYGYTF. The CDR3 DNA follows: TGTGCCAGCAGAAAAGGACAGAATAACTATGGCTACACCTTC.

V is TRBV28 and J is TRBJ1-5; the match to TRBD1 covers 10 bases. The CDR3 length is 17 residues. V was clipped by 5 bases and J by 5 bases; unmatched bases: 12. The germline V gene encodes CDR1 MDHEN and CDR2 SYDVKM. The CDR3 here is CASSLTALTGGYQPQHF. In nucleotides, the CDR3 is TGTGCCAGCAGTCTTACCGCTCTGACAGGGGGCTATCAGCCCCAGCATTTT.

The CDR3 DNA reads TGTGCCTGGACGGAGGTCTTATACCATGGCTACACCTTC. It codes for CAWTEVLYHGYTF. The V call is TRBV30, the J call TRBJ1-2, with no clear D. Germline V gene data show CDR1 as GTSNPN and CDR2 as SVGIG (reference sequence). V was trimmed by 4 bases and J by 6 bases, leaving 15 bases between them. The CDR3 spans 13 residues.

The rearrangement links TRBV9 to TRBJ2-2; 8 nucleotides agree with TRBD2. Trimming at V came to 8 bases and at J to 3 bases, leaving 9 bases not matched to a gene. The CDR3 has 15 residues. Germline assignment: CDR1 SGDLS and CDR2 YYNGEE. CDR3 in DNA: TGTGCCAGTCGCCCGGGACTAGATTACACCGGGGAGCTGTTTTTT. It specifies CASRPGLDYTGELFF. Complete variable domain (other parts from reference TRBV9 and TRBJ2-2): DSGVTQTPKHLITATGQRVTLRCSPRSGDLSVYWYQQSLDQGLQFLIQYYNGEERAKGNILERFSAQQFPDLHSELNLSSLELGDSALYFCASRPGLDYTGELFFGEGSRLTVL.

V usage is TRBV6-1 and J usage is TRBJ1-2; TRBD1 matches at 8 bases. V trimming: 2 bases; J trimming: 4 bases; junction bases outside the gene matches: 3. Per germline, CDR1 MNHNS and CDR2 SASEGT. This CDR3 comprises 14 residues. CDR3 region: CASSEYQGAYGYTF. The CDR3 DNA is TGTGCCAGCAGTGAATATCAGGGGGCCTATGGCTACACCTTC.

V is TRBV10-3 and J is TRBJ2-1; 7 bases align to TRBD2. Germline V gives CDR1 ENHRY, CDR2 SYGVKD. This CDR3 is built from 16 residues. Trimming at V came to 10 bases and at J to 6 bases, leaving 18 bases not matched to a gene. CDR3 sequence (DNA): TGTGCCAAATCGGGCCGCAGCGGGACTCGCCTCAATGAGCAGTTCTTC. Translated, it gives CAKSGRSGTRLNEQFF.

V is TRBV6-4 and J is TRBJ1-2, with D unclear. CDR3 size: 14 residues. Trimming stripped 8 bases from V and 4 bases from J, with 17 bases between. The germline V gene encodes CDR1 MRHNA and CDR2 SNTAGT. DNA of the CDR3: TGTGCCAGCTCCCTAGAGGCTTATAGCTATGGCTACACCTTC. This encodes CASSLEAYSYGYTF.